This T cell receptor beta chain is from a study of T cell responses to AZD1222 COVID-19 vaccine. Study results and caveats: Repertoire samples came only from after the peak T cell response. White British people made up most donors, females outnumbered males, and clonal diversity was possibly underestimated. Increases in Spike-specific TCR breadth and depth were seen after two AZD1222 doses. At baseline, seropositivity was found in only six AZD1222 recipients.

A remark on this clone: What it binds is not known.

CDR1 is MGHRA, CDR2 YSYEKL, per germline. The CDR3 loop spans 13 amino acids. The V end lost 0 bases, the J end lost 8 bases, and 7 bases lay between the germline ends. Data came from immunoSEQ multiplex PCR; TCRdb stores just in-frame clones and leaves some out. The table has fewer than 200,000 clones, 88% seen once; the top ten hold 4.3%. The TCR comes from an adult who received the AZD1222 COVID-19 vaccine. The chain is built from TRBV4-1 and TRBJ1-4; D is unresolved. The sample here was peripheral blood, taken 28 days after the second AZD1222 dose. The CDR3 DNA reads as TGCGCCAGCAGCCAAGAAGGTAGAGAAAAACTGTTTTTT. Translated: CASSQEGREKLFF.